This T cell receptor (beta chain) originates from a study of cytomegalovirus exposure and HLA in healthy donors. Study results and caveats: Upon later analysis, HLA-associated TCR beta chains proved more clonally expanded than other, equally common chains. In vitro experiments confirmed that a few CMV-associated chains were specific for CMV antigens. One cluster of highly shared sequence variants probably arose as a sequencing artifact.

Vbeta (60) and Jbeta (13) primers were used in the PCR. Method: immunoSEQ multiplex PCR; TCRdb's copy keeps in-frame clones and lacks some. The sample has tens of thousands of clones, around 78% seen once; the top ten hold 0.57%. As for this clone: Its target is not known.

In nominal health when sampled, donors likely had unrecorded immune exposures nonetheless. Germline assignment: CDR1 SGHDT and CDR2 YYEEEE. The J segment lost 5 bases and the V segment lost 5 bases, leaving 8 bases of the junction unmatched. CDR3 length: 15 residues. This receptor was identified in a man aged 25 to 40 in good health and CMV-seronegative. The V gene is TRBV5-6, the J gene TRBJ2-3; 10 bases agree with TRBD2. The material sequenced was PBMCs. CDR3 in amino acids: CASSLSGGAIDTQYF. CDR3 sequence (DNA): TGTGCCAGCAGTTTAAGCGGGGGGGCGATAGATACGCAGTATTTT.